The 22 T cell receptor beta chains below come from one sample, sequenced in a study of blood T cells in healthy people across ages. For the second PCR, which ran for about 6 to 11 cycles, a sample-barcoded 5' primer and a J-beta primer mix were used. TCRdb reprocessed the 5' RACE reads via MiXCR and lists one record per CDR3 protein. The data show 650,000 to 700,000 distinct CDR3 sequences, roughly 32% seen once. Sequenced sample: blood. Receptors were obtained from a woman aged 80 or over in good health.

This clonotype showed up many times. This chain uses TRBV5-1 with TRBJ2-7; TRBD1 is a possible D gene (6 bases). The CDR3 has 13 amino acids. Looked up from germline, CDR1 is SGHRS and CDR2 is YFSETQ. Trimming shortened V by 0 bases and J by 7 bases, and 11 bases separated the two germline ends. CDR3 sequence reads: CASSLVGAWEQYF. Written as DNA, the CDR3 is TGCGCCAGCAGCTTGGTGGGGGCATGGGAGCAGTACTTC.

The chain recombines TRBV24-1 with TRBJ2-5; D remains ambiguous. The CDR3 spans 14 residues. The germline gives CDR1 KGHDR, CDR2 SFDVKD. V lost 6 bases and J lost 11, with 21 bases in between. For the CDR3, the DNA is TGTGCCACCAGTCCAAGGGTAGCCTACAATGAGCAGTACTTC. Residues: CATSPRVAYNEQYF.

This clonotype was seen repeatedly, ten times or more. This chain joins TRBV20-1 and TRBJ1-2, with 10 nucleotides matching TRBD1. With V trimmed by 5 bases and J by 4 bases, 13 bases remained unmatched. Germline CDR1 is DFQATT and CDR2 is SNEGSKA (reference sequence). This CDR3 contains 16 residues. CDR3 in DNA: TGCAGTGCTTTACGGGACAGGGGTGTCTTACCCTATGGCTACACCTTC. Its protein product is CSALRDRGVLPYGYTF.

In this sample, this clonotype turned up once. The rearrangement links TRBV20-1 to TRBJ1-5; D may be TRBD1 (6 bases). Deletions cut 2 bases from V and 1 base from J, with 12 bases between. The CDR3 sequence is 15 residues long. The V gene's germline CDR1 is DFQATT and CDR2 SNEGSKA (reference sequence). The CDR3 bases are TGCAGTGCTAGACGAGGGGGGGAGAGCAATCAGCCCCAGCATTTT. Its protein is CSARRGGESNQPQHF.

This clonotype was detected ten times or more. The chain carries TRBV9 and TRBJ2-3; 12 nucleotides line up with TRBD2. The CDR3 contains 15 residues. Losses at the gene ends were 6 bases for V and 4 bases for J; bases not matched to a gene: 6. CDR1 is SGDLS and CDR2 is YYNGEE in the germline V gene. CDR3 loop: CASNPSGGEADTQYF. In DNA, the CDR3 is TGTGCCAGCAACCCTAGCGGGGGGGAGGCAGATACGCAGTATTTT.

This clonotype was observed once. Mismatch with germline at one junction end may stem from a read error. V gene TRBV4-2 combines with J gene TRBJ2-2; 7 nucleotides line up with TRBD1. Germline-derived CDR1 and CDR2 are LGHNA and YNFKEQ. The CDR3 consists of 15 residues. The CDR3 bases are TGTGCCAGCAACCAAGAACAGGGGTGGGCCGGGGAGCTGTTTTTT. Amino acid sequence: CASNQEQGWAGELFF.

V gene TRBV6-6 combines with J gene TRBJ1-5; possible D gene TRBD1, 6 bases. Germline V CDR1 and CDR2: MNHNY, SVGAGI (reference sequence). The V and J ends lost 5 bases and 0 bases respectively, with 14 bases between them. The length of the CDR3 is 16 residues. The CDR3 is CASSLGRGASNQPQHF. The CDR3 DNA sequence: TGTGCCAGCAGTCTAGGTCGGGGGGCTAGCAATCAGCCCCAGCATTTT.

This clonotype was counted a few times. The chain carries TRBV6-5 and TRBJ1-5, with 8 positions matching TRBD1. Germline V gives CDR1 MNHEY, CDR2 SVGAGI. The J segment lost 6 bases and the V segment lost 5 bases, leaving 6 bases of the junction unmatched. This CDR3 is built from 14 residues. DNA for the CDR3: TGTGCCAGCAGTCGGGACAGGAGTCTTCAGCCCCAGCATTTT. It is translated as CASSRDRSLQPQHF.

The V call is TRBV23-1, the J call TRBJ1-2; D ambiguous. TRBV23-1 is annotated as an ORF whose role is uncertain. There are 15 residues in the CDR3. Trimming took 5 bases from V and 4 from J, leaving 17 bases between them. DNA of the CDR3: TGCGCCAGCAGTAAAAAAGAACGCCAAGTCTATGGCTACACCTTC. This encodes CASSKKERQVYGYTF.

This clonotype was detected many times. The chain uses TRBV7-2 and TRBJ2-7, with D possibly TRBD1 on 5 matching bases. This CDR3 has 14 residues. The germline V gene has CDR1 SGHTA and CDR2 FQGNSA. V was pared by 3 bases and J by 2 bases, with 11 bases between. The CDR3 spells CASSFGYRTYEQYF. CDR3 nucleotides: TGTGCCAGCAGCTTTGGGTACAGGACCTACGAGCAGTACTTC.

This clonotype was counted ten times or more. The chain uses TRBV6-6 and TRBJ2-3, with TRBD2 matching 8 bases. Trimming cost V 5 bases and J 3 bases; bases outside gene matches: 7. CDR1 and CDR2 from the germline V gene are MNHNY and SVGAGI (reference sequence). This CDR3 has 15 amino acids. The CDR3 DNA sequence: TGTGCCAGCAGTCCGGGACTAGGGTTGACAGATACGCAGTATTTT. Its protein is CASSPGLGLTDTQYF.

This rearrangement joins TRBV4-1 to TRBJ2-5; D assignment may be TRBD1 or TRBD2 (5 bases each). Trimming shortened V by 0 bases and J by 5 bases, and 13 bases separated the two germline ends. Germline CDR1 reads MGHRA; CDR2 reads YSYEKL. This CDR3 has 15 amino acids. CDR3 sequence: CASSQDGHPGETQYF. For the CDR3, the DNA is TGCGCCAGCAGCCAAGATGGACATCCGGGGGAGACCCAGTACTTC.

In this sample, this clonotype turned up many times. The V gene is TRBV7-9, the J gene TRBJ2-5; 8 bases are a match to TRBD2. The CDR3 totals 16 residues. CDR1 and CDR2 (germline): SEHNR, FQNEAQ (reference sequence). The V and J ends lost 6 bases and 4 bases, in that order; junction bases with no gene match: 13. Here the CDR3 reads CASSIRPAGAVETQYF. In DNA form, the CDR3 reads TGTGCCAGCAGTATAAGGCCAGCGGGGGCCGTAGAGACCCAGTACTTC.

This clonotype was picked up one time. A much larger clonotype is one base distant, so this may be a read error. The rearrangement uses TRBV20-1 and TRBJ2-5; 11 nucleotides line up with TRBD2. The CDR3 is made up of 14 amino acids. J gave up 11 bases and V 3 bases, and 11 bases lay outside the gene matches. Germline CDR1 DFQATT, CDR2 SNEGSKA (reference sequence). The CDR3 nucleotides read TGCAGTGCTAGTAGACTAGCGGGGTACAATGAGCAGTACTTC. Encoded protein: CSASRLAGYNEQYF.

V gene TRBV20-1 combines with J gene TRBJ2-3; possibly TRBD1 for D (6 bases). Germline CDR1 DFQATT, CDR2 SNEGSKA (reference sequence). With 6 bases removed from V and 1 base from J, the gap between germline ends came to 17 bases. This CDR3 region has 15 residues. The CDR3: CSARPTGRGTDTQYF. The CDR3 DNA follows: TGCAGTGCGAGACCCACAGGGCGAGGCACAGATACGCAGTATTTT.

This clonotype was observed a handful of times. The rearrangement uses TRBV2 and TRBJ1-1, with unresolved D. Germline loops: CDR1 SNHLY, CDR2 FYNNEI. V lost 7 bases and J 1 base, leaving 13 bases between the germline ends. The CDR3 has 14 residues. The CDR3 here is CASNTHGGNTEAFF. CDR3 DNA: TGTGCCAGCAACACTCACGGTGGGAACACTGAAGCTTTCTTT.

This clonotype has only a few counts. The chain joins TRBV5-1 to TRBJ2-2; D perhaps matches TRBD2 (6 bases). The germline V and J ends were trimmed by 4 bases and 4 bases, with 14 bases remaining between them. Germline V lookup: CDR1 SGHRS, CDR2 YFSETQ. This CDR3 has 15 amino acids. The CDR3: CASSGGTSGTGELFF. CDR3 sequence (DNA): TGCGCCAGCAGCGGGGGGACTTCGGGCACCGGGGAGCTGTTTTTT.

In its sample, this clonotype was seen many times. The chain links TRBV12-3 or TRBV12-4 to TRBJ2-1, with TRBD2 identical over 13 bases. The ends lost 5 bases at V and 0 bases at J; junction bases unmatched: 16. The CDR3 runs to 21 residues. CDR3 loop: CASSPFLGTSGVLSSYNEQFF. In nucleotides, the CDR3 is TGTGCCAGCAGTCCATTCCTCGGGACTAGCGGGGTCCTTAGCTCCTACAATGAGCAGTTCTTC.

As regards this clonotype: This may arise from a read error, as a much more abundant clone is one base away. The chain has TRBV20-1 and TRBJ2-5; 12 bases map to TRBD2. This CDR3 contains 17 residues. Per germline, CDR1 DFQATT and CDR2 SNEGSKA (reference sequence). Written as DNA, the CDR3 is TGCAGTGCTAGAGTTCTCGCCGGACTAGCGGGGCAAGAGGCCCAGTACTTC. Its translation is CSARVLAGLAGQEAQYF.

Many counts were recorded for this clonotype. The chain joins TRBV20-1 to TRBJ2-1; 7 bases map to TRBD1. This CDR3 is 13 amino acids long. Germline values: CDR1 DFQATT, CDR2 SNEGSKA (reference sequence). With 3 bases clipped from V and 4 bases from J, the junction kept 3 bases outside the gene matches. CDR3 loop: CSARGDSYNEQFF. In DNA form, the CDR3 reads TGCAGTGCTAGGGGGGACAGTTACAATGAGCAGTTCTTC.

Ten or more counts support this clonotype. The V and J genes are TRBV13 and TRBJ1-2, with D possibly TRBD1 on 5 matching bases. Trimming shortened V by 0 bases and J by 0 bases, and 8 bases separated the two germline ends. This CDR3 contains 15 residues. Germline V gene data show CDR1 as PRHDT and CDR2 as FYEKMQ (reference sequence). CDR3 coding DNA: TGTGCCAGCAGCTTAGGGGGACGGGCTAACTATGGCTACACCTTC. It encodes CASSLGGRANYGYTF.

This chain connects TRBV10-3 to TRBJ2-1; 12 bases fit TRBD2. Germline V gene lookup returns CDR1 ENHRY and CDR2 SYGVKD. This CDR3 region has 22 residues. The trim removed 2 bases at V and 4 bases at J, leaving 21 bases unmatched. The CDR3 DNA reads TGTGCCATCAGTGAGCCGGCTAGCGGGGGGGCCAAATGGGCCAAGGGATACAATGAGCAGTTCTTC. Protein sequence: CAISEPASGGAKWAKGYNEQFF.